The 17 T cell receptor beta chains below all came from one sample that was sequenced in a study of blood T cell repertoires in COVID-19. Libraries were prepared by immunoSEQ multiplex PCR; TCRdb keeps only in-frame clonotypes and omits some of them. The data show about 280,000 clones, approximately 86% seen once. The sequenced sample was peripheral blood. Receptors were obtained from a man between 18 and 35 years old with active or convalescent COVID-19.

CDR3 residues: CASSSTLNSPLHF. For the CDR3, the DNA is TGTGCCAGCAGCTCCACTCTTAATTCACCCCTCCACTTT. V gene TRBV11-1 combines with J gene TRBJ1-6; unclear D gene. This CDR3 is built from 13 residues. Trimming took off 4 bases at V and 6 bases at J, with 7 bases between the two ends. Germline V gives CDR1 SGHAT, CDR2 FQDESV (reference sequence).

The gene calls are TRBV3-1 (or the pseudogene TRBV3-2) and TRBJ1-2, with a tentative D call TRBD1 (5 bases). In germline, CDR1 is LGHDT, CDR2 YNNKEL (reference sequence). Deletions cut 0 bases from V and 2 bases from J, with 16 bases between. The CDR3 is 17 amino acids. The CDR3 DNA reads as TGTGCCAGCAGCCAAGATATCTGGGGGGGATGGAACTATGGCTACACCTTC. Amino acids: CASSQDIWGGWNYGYTF.

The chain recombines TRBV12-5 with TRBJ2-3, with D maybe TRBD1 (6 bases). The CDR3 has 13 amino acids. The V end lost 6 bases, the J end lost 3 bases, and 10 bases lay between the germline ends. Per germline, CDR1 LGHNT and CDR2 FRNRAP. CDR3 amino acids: CASGTGQTDTQYF. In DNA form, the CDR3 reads TGTGCTAGTGGAACCGGACAGACAGATACGCAGTATTTT.

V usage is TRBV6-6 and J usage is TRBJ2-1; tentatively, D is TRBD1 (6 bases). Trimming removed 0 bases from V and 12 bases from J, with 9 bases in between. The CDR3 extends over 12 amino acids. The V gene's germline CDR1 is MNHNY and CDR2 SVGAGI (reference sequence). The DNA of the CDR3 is TGTGCCAGCAGTTACTCGGGGGCGAGGCAGTTCTTC. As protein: CASSYSGARQFF.

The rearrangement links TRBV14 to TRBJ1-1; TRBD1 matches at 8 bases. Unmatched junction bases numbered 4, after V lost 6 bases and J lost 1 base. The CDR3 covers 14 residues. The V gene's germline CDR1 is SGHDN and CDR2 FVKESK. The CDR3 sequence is CASSHRGANTEAFF. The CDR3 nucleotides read TGTGCCAGCAGTCACAGGGGGGCGAACACTGAAGCTTTCTTT.

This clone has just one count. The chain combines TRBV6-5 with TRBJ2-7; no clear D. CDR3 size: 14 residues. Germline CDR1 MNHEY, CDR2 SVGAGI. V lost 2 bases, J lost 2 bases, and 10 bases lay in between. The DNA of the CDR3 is TGTGCCAGCAGTTACAGGAACAGACCCTACGAGCAGTACTTC. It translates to CASSYRNRPYEQYF.

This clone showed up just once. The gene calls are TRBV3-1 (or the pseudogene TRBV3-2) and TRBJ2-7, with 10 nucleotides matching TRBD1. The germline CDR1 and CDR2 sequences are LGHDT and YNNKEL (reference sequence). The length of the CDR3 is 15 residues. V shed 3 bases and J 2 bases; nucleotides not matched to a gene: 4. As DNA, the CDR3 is TGTGCCAGCAGCCATGACAGGGGGCTTCCCTACGAGCAGTACTTC. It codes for CASSHDRGLPYEQYF.

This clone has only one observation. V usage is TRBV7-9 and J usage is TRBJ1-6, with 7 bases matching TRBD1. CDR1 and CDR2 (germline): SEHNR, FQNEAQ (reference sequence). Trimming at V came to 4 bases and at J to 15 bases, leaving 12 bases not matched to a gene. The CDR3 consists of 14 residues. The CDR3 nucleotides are TGTGCCAGCAGCTCCATGGCGACAGGGCAGGACCTCCACTTT. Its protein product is CASSSMATGQDLHF.

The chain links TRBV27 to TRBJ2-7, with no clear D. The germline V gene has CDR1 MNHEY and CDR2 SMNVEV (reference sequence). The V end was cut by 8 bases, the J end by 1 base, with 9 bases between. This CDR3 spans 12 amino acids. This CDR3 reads CASGVTSYEQYF. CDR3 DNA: TGTGCCAGCGGAGTCACGTCCTACGAGCAGTACTTC.

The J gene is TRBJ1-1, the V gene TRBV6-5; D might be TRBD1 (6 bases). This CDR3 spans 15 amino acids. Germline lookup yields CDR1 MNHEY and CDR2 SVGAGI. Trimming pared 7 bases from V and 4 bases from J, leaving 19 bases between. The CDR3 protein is CASMSRGASSTEAFF. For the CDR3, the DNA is TGTGCCAGCATGTCCAGGGGTGCTAGTAGCACTGAAGCTTTCTTT.

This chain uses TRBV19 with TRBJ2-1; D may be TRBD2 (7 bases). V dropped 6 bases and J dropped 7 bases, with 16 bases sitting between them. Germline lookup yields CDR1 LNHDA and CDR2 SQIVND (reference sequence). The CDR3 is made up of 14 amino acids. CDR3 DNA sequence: TGTGCCAGTAGAGGGGGGGGAGAAGTGAATGAGCAGTTCTTC. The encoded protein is CASRGGGEVNEQFF.

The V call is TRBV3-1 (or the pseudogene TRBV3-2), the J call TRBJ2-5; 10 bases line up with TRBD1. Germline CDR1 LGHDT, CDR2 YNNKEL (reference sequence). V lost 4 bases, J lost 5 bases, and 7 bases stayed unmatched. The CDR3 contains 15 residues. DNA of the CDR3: TGTGCCAGCAGCCGCGGGACAGGGGACAGGGAGACCCAGTACTTC. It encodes CASSRGTGDRETQYF.

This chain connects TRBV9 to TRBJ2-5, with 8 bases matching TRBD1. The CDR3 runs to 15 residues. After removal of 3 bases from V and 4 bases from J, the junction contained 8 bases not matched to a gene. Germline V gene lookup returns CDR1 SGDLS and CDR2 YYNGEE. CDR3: CASSGGQGSGETQYF. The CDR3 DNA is TGTGCCAGCAGCGGTGGACAGGGAAGTGGAGAGACCCAGTACTTC.

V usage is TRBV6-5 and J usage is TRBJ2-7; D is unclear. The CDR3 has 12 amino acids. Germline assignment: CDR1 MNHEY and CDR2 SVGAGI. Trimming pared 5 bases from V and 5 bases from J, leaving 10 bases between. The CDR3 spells CASSPYENEQYF. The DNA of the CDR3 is TGTGCCAGCAGTCCGTATGAGAACGAGCAGTACTTC.

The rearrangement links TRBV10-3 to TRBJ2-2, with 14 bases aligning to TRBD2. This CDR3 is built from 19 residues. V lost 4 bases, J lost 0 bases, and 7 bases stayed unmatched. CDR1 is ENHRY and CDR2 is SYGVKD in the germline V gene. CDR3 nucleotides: TGTGCCATCAGTGGATCTGGACTAGCGGGGGGCTCGAACACCGGGGAGCTGTTTTTT. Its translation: CAISGSGLAGGSNTGELFF.

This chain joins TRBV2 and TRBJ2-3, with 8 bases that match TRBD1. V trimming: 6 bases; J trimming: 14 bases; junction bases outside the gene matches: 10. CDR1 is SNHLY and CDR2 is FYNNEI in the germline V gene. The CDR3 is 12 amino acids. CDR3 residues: CASRVEDRAGYF. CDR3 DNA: TGTGCCAGCAGGGTAGAGGACAGGGCAGGGTATTTT. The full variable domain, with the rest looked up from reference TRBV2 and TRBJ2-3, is EPEVTQTPSHQVTQMGQEVILRCVPISNHLYFYWYRQILGQKVEFLVSFYNNEISEKSEIFDDQFSVERPDGSNFTLKIRSTKLEDSAMYFCASRVEDRAGYFGPGTRLTVL.

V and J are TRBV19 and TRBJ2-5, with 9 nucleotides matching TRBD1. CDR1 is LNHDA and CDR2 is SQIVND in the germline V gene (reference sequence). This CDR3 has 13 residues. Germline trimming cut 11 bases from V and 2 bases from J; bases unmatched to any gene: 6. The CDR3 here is CADRDRVQETQYF. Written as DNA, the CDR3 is TGTGCCGATCGGGACAGGGTGCAAGAGACCCAGTACTTC.